The 13 T cell receptor beta chains given below trace back to one sample, sequenced in a study of tumor and adjacent non-tumor tissue in lung cancer. TCRbeta libraries were built with three rounds of nested PCR, modified from ARM-PCR. MiXCR, run by TCRdb on the multiplex PCR reads, gives a single entry per CDR3 protein. The repertoire holds fewer than 120,000 distinct CDR3 sequences, with approximately 80% as singletons. This sample's RNA came from whole unsorted tissue. The specimen sequenced was lung tumor tissue. These receptors all come from a man aged 70-80 years with non-small cell lung cancer.

This clonotype has only one observation. The CDR3 does not end in the conserved phenylalanine or tryptophan, so this is likely a read error. This chain connects TRBV11-3 to TRBJ2-2; D unresolved. The CDR3 loop spans 13 amino acids. Germline V gene lookup returns CDR1 SGHNT and CDR2 YENEEA. V shed 1 base and J shed 7 bases, with 7 bases lying between them. In DNA, the CDR3 is TGTGCCAGCAGCTTAGCTCACCTCGGGGAGCTGTTTTCT. Translated: CASSLAHLGELFS.

This clonotype has a single count. V gene TRBV28 combines with J gene TRBJ2-2; no reliable D call. Trimming shortened V by 6 bases and J by 3 bases, and 11 bases separated the two germline ends. The germline gives CDR1 MDHEN, CDR2 SYDVKM. CDR3 length: 14 amino acids. The CDR3: CASRNIGYTGELFF. CDR3 DNA: TGTGCCAGCAGGAACATAGGATACACCGGGGAGCTGTTTTTT.

The chain combines TRBV10-3 with TRBJ2-3, with D hard to call. The V end lost 8 bases, the J end lost 0 bases, and 18 bases lay between the germline ends. This CDR3 region has 16 residues. Germline V CDR1 and CDR2: ENHRY, SYGVKD. The CDR3, as DNA: TGTGCCATCTGTAGGTCGCGCGGTACTAGCACAGATACGCAGTATTTT. It yields the protein CAICRSRGTSTDTQYF.

Note on this clonotype: At one boundary the junction diverges from the germline segment, which might be a read error. This chain links TRBV29-1 with TRBJ1-1; no reliable D call. Germline lookup yields CDR1 SQVTM and CDR2 ANQGSEA. The CDR3 sequence is 14 residues long. Here the CDR3 reads CSVEDRQGITETFF. CDR3 nucleotide sequence: TGCAGCGTTGAAGATCGGCAAGGGATCACTGAAACTTTCTTT.

The V gene is TRBV4-1, the J gene TRBJ2-1, with D perhaps matching TRBD2 (5 bases). The CDR3 is made up of 17 amino acids. The V end lost 2 bases, the J end lost 5 bases, and 19 bases lay between the germline ends. Germline V gene lookup returns CDR1 MGHRA and CDR2 YSYEKL. CDR3 sequence: CASSQTTRGRVNNEQFF. The CDR3, as DNA: TGCGCCAGCAGCCAAACTACAAGAGGGAGAGTCAACAATGAGCAGTTCTTC.

The count of this clonotype is one. Relative to the germline gene, one junction end is altered; a read error may explain this. The V gene is TRBV10-2, the J gene TRBJ1-5; the D is unclear. This CDR3 is built from 13 residues. Germline V gene lookup returns CDR1 WSHSY and CDR2 SAAADI. The CDR3 nucleotides are TGCGCCAGCAGTGACAGCGACATTCAGCCCCAACATTTT. This encodes CASSDSDIQPQHF.

This clonotype is a singleton in its sample. This may be a read error, as it is one base from a much larger clone. The rearrangement joins TRBV4-2 to TRBJ1-1; D not certain. The CDR3 totals 15 residues. CDR1 and CDR2 (germline): LGHNA, YNFKEQ. CDR3 in DNA: TGTTCCAGCGGCCAACGGCGTCAACAGTACACTGAAGCTTTCTTT. Translating it yields CSSGQRRQQYTEAFF.

As for this clonotype: In this CDR3 the conserved last residue, phenylalanine or tryptophan, is missing, so a read error is likely. This chain connects TRBV10-1 to TRBJ2-7, with 8 bases fitting TRBD1. The J segment lost 7 bases and the V segment lost 4 bases, leaving 9 bases of the junction unmatched. Germline CDR1 and CDR2: WNHNN and SYGVQD (reference sequence). CDR3 length: 14 residues. The DNA of the CDR3 is TGCGCCAGCAGTGCCTCGGGACAGGCCTGGGAGCAGTACTTA. It encodes CASSASGQAWEQYL.

This rearrangement joins TRBV12-3 or TRBV12-4 to TRBJ2-3; unclear D gene. This CDR3 is 14 amino acids long. The germline V and J ends were trimmed by 3 bases and 11 bases, with 18 bases remaining between them. The CDR3 DNA reads as TGTGCCAGCAGTTTGGCCCAACAGAGTTCGAAGCAGTATTTT. It yields the protein CASSLAQQSSKQYF.

As regards this clonotype: One junction end disagrees with the germline gene, perhaps due to a read error. The chain links TRBV4-1 to TRBJ1-6; the D is unclear. CDR1 and CDR2 (germline): MGHRA, YSYEKL. The CDR3 has 17 residues. CDR3 nucleotides: TGCACCAGCAGCCAGGCCGTTATTAGCTCCCATAATTCACCCCTCCACTTT. Amino acids: CTSSQAVISSHNSPLHF.

The chain uses TRBV29-1 and TRBJ2-6; TRBD2 aligns across 7 bases. Germline V CDR1 and CDR2: SQVTM, ANQGSEA. Germline trimming cut 3 bases from V and 7 bases from J; bases unmatched to any gene: 6. The CDR3 spans 14 residues. The CDR3 spells CSVEAGVGANVLTF. CDR3 nucleotides: TGCAGCGTTGAGGCGGGGGTTGGAGCCAACGTCCTGACTTTC. Combining the CDR3 with reference TRBV29-1 and TRBJ2-6 gives the whole variable domain SAVISQKPSRDICQRGTSLTIQCQVDSQVTMMFWYRQQPGQSLTLIATANQGSEATYESGFVIDKFPISRPNLTFSTLTVSNMSPEDSSIYLCSVEAGVGANVLTFGAGSRLTVL.

This chain links TRBV6-2 or TRBV6-3 with TRBJ1-1; D might be TRBD1 (6 bases). Between the trimmed V and J ends, which lost 6 bases and 7 bases, there was a span of 12 bases. This CDR3 region has 12 residues. The V gene's germline CDR1 is MNHEY and CDR2 SVGEGT. The CDR3 bases are TGTGCCAGCAGGGGGAGGGGGGGTGAAGCTTTCTTT. It translates to CASRGRGGEAFF.

Worth noting for this clonotype: This likely comes from a read error, as the CDR3 has no conserved phenylalanine or tryptophan at its end. The DNA is left out, because the CDR3 cannot be placed on it with certainty; the CDR3 is given as TCRdb lists it. The chain employs TRBV11-2 and TRBJ2-7. Germline CDR1 SGHAT, CDR2 FQNNGV. The CDR3 has 12 amino acids, counting both end residues. The CDR3 here is CASNLSRQRAVL.